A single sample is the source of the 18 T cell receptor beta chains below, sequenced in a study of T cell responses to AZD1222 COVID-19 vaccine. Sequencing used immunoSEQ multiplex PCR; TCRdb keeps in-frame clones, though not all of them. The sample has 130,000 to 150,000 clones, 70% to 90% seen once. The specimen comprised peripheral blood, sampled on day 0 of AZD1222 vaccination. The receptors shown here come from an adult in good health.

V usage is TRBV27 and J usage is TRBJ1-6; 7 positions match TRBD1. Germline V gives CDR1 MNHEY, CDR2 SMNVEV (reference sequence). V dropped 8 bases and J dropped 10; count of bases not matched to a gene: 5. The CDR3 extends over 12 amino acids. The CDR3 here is CASSDRFSPLHF. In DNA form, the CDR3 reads TGTGCCAGCTCGGACAGGTTCTCACCCCTCCACTTT.

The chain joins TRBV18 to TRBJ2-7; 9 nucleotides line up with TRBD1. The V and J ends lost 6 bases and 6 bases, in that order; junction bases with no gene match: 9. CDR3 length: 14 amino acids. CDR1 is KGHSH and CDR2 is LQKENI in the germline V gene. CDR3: CASSPTGTGLEQYF. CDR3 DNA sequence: TGTGCCAGCTCTCCAACCGGGACAGGGCTCGAGCAGTACTTC.

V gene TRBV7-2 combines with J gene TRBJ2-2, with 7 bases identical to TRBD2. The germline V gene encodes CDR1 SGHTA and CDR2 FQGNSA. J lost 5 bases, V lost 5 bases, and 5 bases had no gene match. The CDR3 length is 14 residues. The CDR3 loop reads CASSPQRGTGELFF. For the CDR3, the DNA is TGTGCCAGCAGCCCACAGCGGGGAACCGGGGAGCTGTTTTTT.

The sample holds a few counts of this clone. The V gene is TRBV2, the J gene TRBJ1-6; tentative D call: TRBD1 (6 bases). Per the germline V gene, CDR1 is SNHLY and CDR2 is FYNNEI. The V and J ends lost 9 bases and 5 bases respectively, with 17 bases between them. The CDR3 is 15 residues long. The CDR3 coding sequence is TGTGCCAGTCAAGGGGGGGTAACCGATAATTCACCCCTCCACTTT. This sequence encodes CASQGGVTDNSPLHF.

Here the CDR3 reads CASSYRQTRTNSPLHF. The CDR3 DNA reads TGTGCCAGCAGTTACAGGCAAACACGGACTAATTCACCCCTCCACTTT. The chain carries TRBV6-5 and TRBJ1-6; D is unresolved. Germline V gene lookup returns CDR1 MNHEY and CDR2 SVGAGI. The CDR3 consists of 16 residues. V lost 2 bases, J lost 6 bases, and 14 bases lay in between.

CDR3 DNA sequence: TGTGCCAGCAGCGCGACCGGGACAGCGAATTCACCCCTCCACTTT. This translates into CASSATGTANSPLHF. The rearrangement joins TRBV7-2 to TRBJ1-6; 7 positions match TRBD1. V trimming: 5 bases; J trimming: 7 bases; junction bases outside the gene matches: 8. CDR1 SGHTA and CDR2 FQGNSA come from the germline V gene. The CDR3 covers 15 residues. Full variable domain (missing parts from reference TRBV7-2 and TRBJ1-6): GAGVSQSPSNKVTEKGKDVELRCDPISGHTALYWYRQSLGQGLEFLIYFQGNSAPDKSGLPSDRFSAERTGGSVSTLTIQRTQQEDSAVYLCASSATGTANSPLHFGNGTRLTVT.

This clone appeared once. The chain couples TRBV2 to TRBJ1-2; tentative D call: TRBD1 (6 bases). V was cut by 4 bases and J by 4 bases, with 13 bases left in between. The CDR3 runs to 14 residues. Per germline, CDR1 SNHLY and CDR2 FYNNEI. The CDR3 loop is CASSGQGYGYGYTF. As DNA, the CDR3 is TGTGCCAGCAGTGGCCAGGGGTACGGCTATGGCTACACCTTC.

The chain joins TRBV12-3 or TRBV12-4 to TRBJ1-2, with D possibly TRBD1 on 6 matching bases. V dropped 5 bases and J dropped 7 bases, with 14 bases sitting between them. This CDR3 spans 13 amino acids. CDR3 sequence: CASSPAGGIGYTF. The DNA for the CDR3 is TGTGCCAGCAGTCCTGCCGGGGGCATTGGCTACACCTTC.

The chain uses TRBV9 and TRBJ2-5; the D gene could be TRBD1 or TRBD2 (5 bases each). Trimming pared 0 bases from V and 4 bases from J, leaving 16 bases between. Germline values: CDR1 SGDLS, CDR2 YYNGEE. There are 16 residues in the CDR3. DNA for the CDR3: TGTGCCAGCAGCGTAGTCGGGGCTGCGCCTGGAGAGACCCAGTACTTC. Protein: CASSVVGAAPGETQYF.

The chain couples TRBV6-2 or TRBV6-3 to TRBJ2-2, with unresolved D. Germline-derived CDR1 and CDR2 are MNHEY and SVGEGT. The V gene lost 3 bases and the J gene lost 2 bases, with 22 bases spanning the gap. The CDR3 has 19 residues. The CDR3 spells CASSYTTRKGPLNTGELFF. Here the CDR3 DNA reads TGTGCCAGCAGTTATACCACAAGGAAAGGGCCACTTAACACCGGGGAGCTGTTTTTT.

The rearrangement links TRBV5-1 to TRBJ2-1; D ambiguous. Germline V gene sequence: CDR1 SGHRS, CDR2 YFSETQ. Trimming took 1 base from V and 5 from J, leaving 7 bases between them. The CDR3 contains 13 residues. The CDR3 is CASSLNSNNEQFF. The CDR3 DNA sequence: TGCGCCAGCAGCTTGAACTCAAACAATGAGCAGTTCTTC.

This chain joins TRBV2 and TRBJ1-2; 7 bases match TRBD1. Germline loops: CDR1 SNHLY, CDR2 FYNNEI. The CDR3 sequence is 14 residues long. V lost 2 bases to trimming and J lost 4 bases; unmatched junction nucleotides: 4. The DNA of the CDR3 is TGTGCCAGCAGTGAACGGACAGGCGGCTATGGCTACACCTTC. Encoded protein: CASSERTGGYGYTF. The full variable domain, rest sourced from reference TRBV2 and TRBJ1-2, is EPEVTQTPSHQVTQMGQEVILRCVPISNHLYFYWYRQILGQKVEFLVSFYNNEISEKSEIFDDQFSVERPDGSNFTLKIRSTKLEDSAMYFCASSERTGGYGYTFGSGTRLTVV.

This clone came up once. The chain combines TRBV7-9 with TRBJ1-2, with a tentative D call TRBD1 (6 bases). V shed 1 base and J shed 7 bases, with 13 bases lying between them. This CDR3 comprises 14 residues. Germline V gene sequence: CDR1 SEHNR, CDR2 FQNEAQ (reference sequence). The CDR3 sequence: CASSLGGQGSGYTF. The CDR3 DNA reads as TGTGCCAGCAGCTTAGGAGGGCAGGGGTCTGGCTACACCTTC.

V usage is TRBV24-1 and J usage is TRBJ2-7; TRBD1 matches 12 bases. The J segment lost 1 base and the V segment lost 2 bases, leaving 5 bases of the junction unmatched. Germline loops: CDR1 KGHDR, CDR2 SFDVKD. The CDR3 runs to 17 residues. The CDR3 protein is CATSDSGTGGRSYEQYF. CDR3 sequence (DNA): TGTGCCACCAGTGATTCGGGGACAGGGGGCAGGTCCTACGAGCAGTACTTC.

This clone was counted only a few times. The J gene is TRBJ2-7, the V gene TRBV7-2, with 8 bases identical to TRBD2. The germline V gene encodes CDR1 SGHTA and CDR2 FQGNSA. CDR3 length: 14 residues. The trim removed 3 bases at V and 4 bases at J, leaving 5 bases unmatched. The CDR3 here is CASSLPGGRYEQYF. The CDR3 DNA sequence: TGTGCCAGCAGCTTGCCGGGGGGGCGTTACGAGCAGTACTTC.

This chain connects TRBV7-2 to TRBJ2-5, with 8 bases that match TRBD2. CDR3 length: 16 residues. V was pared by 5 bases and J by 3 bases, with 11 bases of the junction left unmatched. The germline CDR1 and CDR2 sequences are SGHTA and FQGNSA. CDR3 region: CASSRRFGAGEETQYF. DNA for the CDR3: TGTGCCAGCAGCCGCCGTTTTGGAGCGGGGGAAGAGACCCAGTACTTC. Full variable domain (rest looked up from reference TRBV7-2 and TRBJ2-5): GAGVSQSPSNKVTEKGKDVELRCDPISGHTALYWYRQSLGQGLEFLIYFQGNSAPDKSGLPSDRFSAERTGGSVSTLTIQRTQQEDSAVYLCASSRRFGAGEETQYFGPGTRLLVL.

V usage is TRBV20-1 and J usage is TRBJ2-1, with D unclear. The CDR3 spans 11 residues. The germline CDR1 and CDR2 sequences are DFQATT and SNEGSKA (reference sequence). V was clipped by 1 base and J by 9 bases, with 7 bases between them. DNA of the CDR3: TGCAGTGCTAGAGCAAGCAGTGAGCAGTTCTTC. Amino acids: CSARASSEQFF.

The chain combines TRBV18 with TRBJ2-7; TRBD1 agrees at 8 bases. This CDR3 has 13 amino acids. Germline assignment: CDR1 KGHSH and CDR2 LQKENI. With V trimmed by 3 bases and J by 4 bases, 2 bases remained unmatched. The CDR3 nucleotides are TGTGCCAGCTCACCGGGACAGGAGTACGAGCAGTACTTC. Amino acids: CASSPGQEYEQYF.